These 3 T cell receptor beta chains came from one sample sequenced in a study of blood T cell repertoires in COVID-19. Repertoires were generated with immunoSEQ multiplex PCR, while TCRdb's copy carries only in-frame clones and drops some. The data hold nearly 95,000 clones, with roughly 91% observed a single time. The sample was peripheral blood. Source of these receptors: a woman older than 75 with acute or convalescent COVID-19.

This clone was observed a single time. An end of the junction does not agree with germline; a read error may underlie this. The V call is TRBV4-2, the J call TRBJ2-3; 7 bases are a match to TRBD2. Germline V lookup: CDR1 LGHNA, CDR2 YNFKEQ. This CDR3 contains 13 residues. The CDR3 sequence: CASSQDRYSGRIF. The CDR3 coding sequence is TGTGCCAGCAGCCAAGATCGGTACTCCGGGAGGATTTTT.

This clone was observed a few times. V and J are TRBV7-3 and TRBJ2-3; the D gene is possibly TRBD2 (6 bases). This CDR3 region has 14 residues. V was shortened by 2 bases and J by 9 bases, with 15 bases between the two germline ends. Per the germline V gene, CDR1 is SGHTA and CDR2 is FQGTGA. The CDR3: CASSLDVTSRTQYF. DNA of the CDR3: TGTGCCAGCAGCTTAGACGTAACTAGCAGAACGCAGTATTTT.

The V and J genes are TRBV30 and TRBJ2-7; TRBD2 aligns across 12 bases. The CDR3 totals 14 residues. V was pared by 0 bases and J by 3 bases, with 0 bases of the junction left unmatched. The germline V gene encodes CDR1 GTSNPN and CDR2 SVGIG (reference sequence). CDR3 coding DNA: TGTGCCTGGAGTGTGGGACTAGCGGGCTACGAGCAGTACTTC. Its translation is CAWSVGLAGYEQYF.